This T cell receptor beta chain was retrieved from a study of T cells in Graves' hyperthyroidism and ophthalmopathy. General observations from the study: Patients with ophthalmopathy were separated from those with stable hyperthyroidism by a 13 V-J model. Ophthalmopathy was model-predicted a median roughly 6.5 months pre-onset. Peripheral blood also featured most of the thyroid clonotypes expanded above 0.001.

There were TCR beta CDR3 regions amplified from RNA transcripts. When the TCR CDR3 underwent first-round RT-PCR, the HTBI primer set was used. MiXCR, applied by TCRdb to the multiplex PCR reads, yields one record per CDR3 protein. The sample contains around 300,000 distinct CDR3 sequences, roughly an eighth of which appear only once. The sample holds many counts of this clonotype. As yet, its antigen is unknown. Germline trimming cut 4 bases from V and 5 bases from J; bases unmatched to any gene: 17. Germline values: CDR1 MNHNS, CDR2 SASEGT. This CDR3 spans 17 amino acids. The PBMCs were taken from about 9.7 ml of fresh peripheral blood.

J is TRBJ2-7 and V is TRBV6-1; 7 bases fit TRBD2. The TCR sequence derives from a woman in her 40s with Graves' hyperthyroidism. The sample consisted of blood. CDR3 residues: CASSGGIQGGSIDEQYF. In DNA, the CDR3 is TGTGCCAGCAGTGGAGGGATTCAAGGCGGGAGCATCGACGAGCAGTACTTC.